This is a list of T cell receptor beta chains from one sample in a study of cytomegalovirus exposure and HLA in healthy donors. TCRdb's table, derived via immunoSEQ multiplex PCR, lists solely in-frame clones and lacks some. The data contain 200,000 to 250,000 clones, just over 90% of them singletons. Sequencing input: PBMCs. The receptor source for this set is a woman younger than 30 in good health and CMV-seronegative. The CDR3 runs from the conserved cysteine through the conserved F or W. Each record gives: CDR3 DNA, CDR3 protein, clone size, D gene, V gene, J gene, CDR3 length. The D gene is left open where the match is weak. Rows give clone size only sometimes, using once, few, many, or a class for an expanded clone.

TGTGCCAGCAGCCCCGGGACAGGGGTCACTGAAGCTTTCTTT	CASSPGTGVTEAFF	-	TRBD1	TRBV5-4	TRBJ1-1	14
TGTGCCAGTAGTATTCCCTCCGGACAGGGGAACACTGAAGCTTTCTTT	CASSIPSGQGNTEAFF	-	TRBD1	TRBV19	TRBJ1-1	16
TGTGCCAGCAGCTTAGAGGGCGTCAGGGGGCGCACCGGGGAGCTGTTTTTT	CASSLEGVRGRTGELFF	-	TRBD1	TRBV7-6	TRBJ2-2	17
TGTGCCACCAGCGTGGGACTTGGACACTACGAGCAGTACTTC	CATSVGLGHYEQYF	-	-	TRBV15	TRBJ2-7	14
TGTGCCACCAGCAGAGACGGGGGGAGGGTGTCTGAAAAACTGTTTTTT	CATSRDGGRVSEKLFF	-	-	TRBV15	TRBJ1-4	16
TGTGCCAGCAGCCCGTCGACAGGGACGATCTACGAGCAGTACTTC	CASSPSTGTIYEQYF	-	TRBD1	TRBV7-2	TRBJ2-7	15
TGTGCCAGCAGGATAGGGGGTTATGGGGCCAACGTCCTGACTTTC	CASRIGGYGANVLTF	-	-	TRBV27	TRBJ2-6	15
TGTGCCAGTAGTATCGGGGGAGTGGGTTACAATGAGCAGTTCTTC	CASSIGGVGYNEQFF	-	-	TRBV19	TRBJ2-1	15
TGTGCCAGCAGCTTAAGGCGGGAGGGCCTGGCCGGGGAGCTGTTTTTT	CASSLRREGLAGELFF	-	TRBD2	TRBV7-2	TRBJ2-2	16
TGTGCCAGCAGTTACGGTACTAGCTCCTACAATGAGCAGTTCTTC	CASSYGTSSYNEQFF	once	-	TRBV6-6	TRBJ2-1	15
TGCGCCAGCAGCCAAGACCCTAGCGGGCAAACCTCCTACAATGAGCAGTTCTTC	CASSQDPSGQTSYNEQFF	-	TRBD2	TRBV4-1	TRBJ2-1	18
TGTGCCAGTAGTATCCCGGGCGGGATGAACACCGGGGAGCTGTTTTTT	CASSIPGGMNTGELFF	-	-	TRBV19	TRBJ2-2	16
TGTGCCAGTATCCCGGGGACAAGGGCGCAGAACACTGAAGCTTTCTTT	CASIPGTRAQNTEAFF	-	-	TRBV19	TRBJ1-1	16
TGTGCCACCTCGACAGGGTCGTACGAGCAGTACTTC	CATSTGSYEQYF	few	TRBD1	TRBV10-3	TRBJ2-7	12
TGTGCCAGCACCCTAGGACCGGGGTTCACTGAAGCTTTCTTT	CASTLGPGFTEAFF	-	-	TRBV28	TRBJ1-1	14
TGTGCCAGCTCACAGGGACTAGCGGGAGATCCCGAGCAGTACTTC	CASSQGLAGDPEQYF	-	TRBD2	TRBV18	TRBJ2-7	15
TGTGCCACCAGCAGGCGCCTGGGGGGTAGTAGCGATACGCAGTATTTT	CATSRRLGGSSDTQYF	-	-	TRBV15	TRBJ2-3	16
TGTGCCAGCAGTTTAGGCGGTGGCGGCTACGAGCAGTACTTC	CASSLGGGGYEQYF	-	-	TRBV28	TRBJ2-7	14
TGTGCCAGCAGTTTGGGACAGGGGGCCGGCACCGGGGAGCTGTTTTTT	CASSLGQGAGTGELFF	-	TRBD1	TRBV27	TRBJ2-2	16
TGTGCCAGCAGTGTCCAGGGTAGGGTTCTCCTTCCTAACTATGGCTACACCTTC	CASSVQGRVLLPNYGYTF	once	-	TRBV6-1	TRBJ1-2	18
TGTGCCACGGTCAGGGGTGCAGGAGGAAACACCATATATTTT	CATVRGAGGNTIYF	-	-	TRBV10-3	TRBJ1-3	14
TGTGCCAGCAGCCCACCAACAGGGATAGTGGCCTACGAGCAGTACTTC	CASSPPTGIVAYEQYF	-	-	TRBV7-9	TRBJ2-7	16
TGTGCCAGTAGTATTGGGGGGACCCAAGCTTTCTTT	CASSIGGTQAFF	-	-	TRBV19	TRBJ1-1	12
TGTGCCAGCAGTTTCAGCGGGAGAAATGAGCAGTTCTTC	CASSFSGRNEQFF	-	TRBD2	TRBV27	TRBJ2-1	13
TGTGCCAGCAGCCCCGACAGGGGGGGTTCCTACGAGCAGTACTTC	CASSPDRGGSYEQYF	-	TRBD1	TRBV13	TRBJ2-7	15
TGTGCCAGCAGCTTAAGAGCAGGGGCGCTTCCCAACGAGCAGTACTTC	CASSLRAGALPNEQYF	-	-	TRBV11-2	TRBJ2-7	16
TGTGCCAGCAGCTCACGGACAGGGGATGGCACTGAAGCTTTCTTT	CASSSRTGDGTEAFF	-	TRBD1	TRBV5-4	TRBJ1-1	15
TGCGCCAGCAGCCCTCATCTAGCGGGATTGGGAAATGAGCAGTTCTTC	CASSPHLAGLGNEQFF	-	TRBD2	TRBV5-1	TRBJ2-1	16
TGTGCCTGGAGTGTACGTCCAGGGGGCGTATCGACTGAAGCTTTCTTT	CAWSVRPGGVSTEAFF	-	TRBD1	TRBV30	TRBJ1-1	16
TGTGCCTGGAGTCAAGTGACAGGGGCTGCTTGGCATTTT	CAWSQVTGAAWHF	-	TRBD1	TRBV30	TRBJ1-5	13
TGTGCCAGCAGCTTAGCGGGACTAGCGGGAGCAGATACGCAGTATTTT	CASSLAGLAGADTQYF	-	TRBD2	TRBV7-3	TRBJ2-3	16
TGTGCCACCAGCAGGTTAGCGGGAGGTCCCGACTCGTACAATGAGCAGTTCTTC	CATSRLAGGPDSYNEQFF	-	TRBD2	TRBV15	TRBJ2-1	18
TGTGCCTGGAGTGCAGGGGTAACCTACGAGCAGTACTTC	CAWSAGVTYEQYF	-	-	TRBV30	TRBJ2-7	13
TGCGCCAGCAGCTTGGCCACAGGCGCTGGGGCCAACGTCCTGACTTTC	CASSLATGAGANVLTF	-	-	TRBV5-1	TRBJ2-6	16
TGTGCCAGCAGCGTGCGGGACAGGGGGCGAGGGGAGCTGTTTTTT	CASSVRDRGRGELFF	-	TRBD1	TRBV9	TRBJ2-2	15
TGTGCCAGCAGCGGCAGGGGGCCTAACTATGGCTACACCTTC	CASSGRGPNYGYTF	-	TRBD1	TRBV28	TRBJ1-2	14
TGTGCCAGCACCATACCGCGGAACTTCGGAGCTTTCTTT	CASTIPRNFGAFF	-	-	TRBV6-1	TRBJ1-1	13
TGCGCCAGCAGCTCCGCAGGGGACGCATACTTC	CASSSAGDAYF	-	-	TRBV5-1	TRBJ2-5	11
TGTGCCAGCAGCGTAGGGCCTGGGGGCGGGTACGAGCAGTACTTC	CASSVGPGGGYEQYF	-	-	TRBV9	TRBJ2-7	15
TGTGCTAGCAGCTTAGACTACCACACCGGGGAGCTGTTTTTT	CASSLDYHTGELFF	-	-	TRBV7-7	TRBJ2-2	14
TGTGCCAGCAGACCAGCGACAGGGCCTAATGAAAAACTGTTTTTT	CASRPATGPNEKLFF	-	TRBD1	TRBV27	TRBJ1-4	15
TGTGCCAGCAGTTCCTCAGGGGGCATTAATGAAAAACTGTTTTTT	CASSSSGGINEKLFF	-	TRBD1	TRBV6-4	TRBJ1-4	15
TGTGCCAGTACCTCGGACAGGGGCTATGGCTACACCTTC	CASTSDRGYGYTF	once	TRBD1	TRBV19	TRBJ1-2	13
TGTGCCAGCTTTCCACTCCTTCATACCGGGGAGCTGTTTTTT	CASFPLLHTGELFF	-	-	TRBV6-1	TRBJ2-2	14
TGCAGCGTTCTAAGGACGGGGACCTACGAGCAGTACTTC	CSVLRTGTYEQYF	-	-	TRBV29-1	TRBJ2-7	13
TGCGCCAGCAGCTTGATATATCCCCCCCGGGAGAGGTACTTC	CASSLIYPPRERYF	once	-	TRBV5-1	TRBJ2-7	14
TGTGCCAGCTCACCAACAGTTGGCGGGGACCCTGGAAACACCATATATTTT	CASSPTVGGDPGNTIYF	-	-	TRBV18	TRBJ1-3	17
TGTGCCAGCGAACAGAGGACAGTTTTTCGAGGCGTTGGAGCTTTCTTT	CASEQRTVFRGVGAFF	-	-	TRBV6-6	TRBJ1-1	16
TGTGCCAGCAGCACTCGGCTCGGGAGCATCGACAATGAGCAGTTCTTC	CASSTRLGSIDNEQFF	-	-	TRBV7-6	TRBJ2-1	16
TGTGCCTGGGTCGGGTTGACTGAAGCTTTCTTT	CAWVGLTEAFF	-	-	TRBV30	TRBJ1-1	11
TGTGCTAGTGGTTCGGGACAGGGGGCCACAGATACGCAGTATTTT	CASGSGQGATDTQYF	-	TRBD1	TRBV12-5	TRBJ2-3	15
TGTGCCAGCAATACAGGGGGCGCTTTGAACACTGAAGCTTTCTTT	CASNTGGALNTEAFF	-	TRBD1	TRBV2	TRBJ1-1	15
TGTGCCAGCAGCCAAGAGACTAGTAGTTACAATGAGCAGTTCTTC	CASSQETSSYNEQFF	-	-	TRBV4-2	TRBJ2-1	15
TGTGCCAGCAGTTCTAGCGGGGCCGCGAGGACCCAGTACTTC	CASSSSGAARTQYF	-	TRBD2	TRBV28	TRBJ2-5	14
TGTGCCAGCAGTTTAGGCCCGATCAGGGAGCAGTTCTTC	CASSLGPIREQFF	-	-	TRBV28	TRBJ2-1	13
TGTGCCAGCAGTGAGGTGAAGGGGGGCAATCAGCCCCAGCATTTT	CASSEVKGGNQPQHF	once	-	TRBV6-1	TRBJ1-5	15
TGTGCCAGCAGCCAGGGGAGGGTAGATGGCTACACCTTC	CASSQGRVDGYTF	-	-	TRBV9	TRBJ1-2	13
TGTGCCAGCAGCTCGACTATTCGGGGGGCTAGGGTTCAGCCCCAGCATTTT	CASSSTIRGARVQPQHF	-	-	TRBV7-2	TRBJ1-5	17
TGTGCCGGCGGGGACAGGGTCACATACGAGCAGTACTTC	CAGGDRVTYEQYF	few	TRBD1	TRBV2	TRBJ2-7	13
TGTGCCAGCAGTTTACGAGCAGGGTCCACTGAAGCTTTCTTT	CASSLRAGSTEAFF	-	-	TRBV27	TRBJ1-1	14